These 31 T cell receptor beta chains originate from one sample sequenced in a study of beta chain features in type 1 diabetes. Investigators reverse transcribed all isolated RNA, so they sequenced expressed TCRB transcripts. Libraries were prepared by immunoSEQ multiplex PCR; TCRdb keeps only in-frame clonotypes and omits some of them. Here the sample spans some 410,000 clones, around 13% being singletons. Sequenced: naive CD4+ T cells from blood. These receptors originate from a man aged 25-45 years in good health.

This clone was counted only a few times. The genes are TRBV7-9 and TRBJ1-2; TRBD1 matches at 7 bases. Germline CDR1 and CDR2: SEHNR and FQNEAQ (reference sequence). J gave up 7 bases and V 6 bases, and 5 bases lay outside the gene matches. The CDR3 has 12 residues. The CDR3 here is CASSPGGTGYTF. The CDR3 bases are TGTGCCAGCAGTCCAGGGGGTACTGGCTACACCTTC.

The table lists this clone with a few counts. The rearrangement joins TRBV2 to TRBJ1-2; D ambiguous. Germline V gene sequence: CDR1 SNHLY, CDR2 FYNNEI. The CDR3 is 12 amino acids. The V gene lost 7 bases and the J gene lost 8 bases, with 14 bases spanning the gap. The DNA for the CDR3 is TGTGCCAGCACCATGGAAGTGGAGGGCTACACCTTC. It codes for CASTMEVEGYTF. The entire variable domain, with the rest obtained from reference TRBV2 and TRBJ1-2, is as follows: EPEVTQTPSHQVTQMGQEVILRCVPISNHLYFYWYRQILGQKVEFLVSFYNNEISEKSEIFDDQFSVERPDGSNFTLKIRSTKLEDSAMYFCASTMEVEGYTFGSGTRLTVV.

This clone was detected a few times. The chain couples TRBV7-9 to TRBJ1-1, with D maybe TRBD1 (5 bases). This CDR3 is 12 amino acids long. In germline, CDR1 is SEHNR, CDR2 FQNEAQ (reference sequence). Trimming left V 6 bases short and J 4 bases short, with 9 bases between. The DNA of the CDR3 is TGTGCCAGCAGGGCGGGGCTCACTGAAGCTTTCTTT. Translated, it gives CASRAGLTEAFF. The full variable domain, completed using reference TRBV7-9 and TRBJ1-1, is DTGVSQNPRHKITKRGQNVTFRCDPISEHNRLYWYRQTLGQGPEFLTYFQNEAQLEKSRLLSDRFSAERPKGSFSTLEIQRTEQGDSAMYLCASRAGLTEAFFGQGTRLTVV.

This clone was seen more than once but under ten times. The chain couples TRBV5-4 to TRBJ2-3, with a weak D call TRBD1 (7 bases). CDR1 and CDR2 (germline): SGHNT, YYREEE (reference sequence). The CDR3 is 15 residues long. Trimming took off 4 bases at V and 1 base at J, with 13 bases between the two ends. The CDR3 here is CASSGQGGGTDTQYF. CDR3 nucleotides: TGTGCCAGCAGCGGGCAGGGGGGAGGCACAGATACGCAGTATTTT.

The chain combines TRBV10-3 with TRBJ1-2, with D unresolved. Trimming removed 3 bases from V and 5 bases from J, with 10 bases in between. Germline CDR1 and CDR2: ENHRY and SYGVKD. This CDR3 is 13 amino acids long. CDR3 nucleotide sequence: TGTGCCATCAGTGAATCTTTGGGGTATGGCTACACCTTC. Protein: CAISESLGYGYTF.

The V and J genes are TRBV5-4 and TRBJ2-3; no reliable D call. This CDR3 comprises 14 residues. CDR1 SGHNT and CDR2 YYREEE come from the germline V gene (reference sequence). Trimming cost V 1 base and J 1 base, with 7 bases left between them. The CDR3: CASSLFSGTDTQYF. The CDR3 region has the DNA TGTGCCAGCAGCTTGTTCAGCGGCACAGATACGCAGTATTTT.

The rearrangement links TRBV10-3 to TRBJ2-7, with a weak D call TRBD1 (6 bases). The V end was cut by 10 bases, the J end by 0 bases, with 16 bases between. The germline gives CDR1 ENHRY, CDR2 SYGVKD. This CDR3 has 14 amino acids. The CDR3 DNA reads TGTGCCACCCTTAGGGACACCACCTCCTACGAGCAGTACTTC. Protein product: CATLRDTTSYEQYF.

This clone came up a few times. This sequence joins TRBV7-2 and TRBJ2-3; TRBD2 is a possible D gene (7 bases). Trimming left V 0 bases short and J 1 base short, with 14 bases between. The germline V gene encodes CDR1 SGHTA and CDR2 FQGNSA. The CDR3 covers 17 residues. This chain's CDR3 is CASSLAGRGPRTDTQYF. In nucleotides, the CDR3 is TGTGCCAGCAGCTTAGCAGGGCGGGGGCCCCGCACAGATACGCAGTATTTT.

This clone was seen more than once but under ten times. This rearrangement joins TRBV9 to TRBJ1-1; 11 nucleotides line up with TRBD1. The V segment lost 5 bases and the J segment 4 bases; nucleotides outside the gene matches: 16. The V gene's germline CDR1 is SGDLS and CDR2 YYNGEE. The CDR3 has 18 residues. CDR3 sequence: CASSLSDRGRPVGTEAFF. CDR3 DNA: TGTGCCAGCAGTTTATCGGACAGGGGGCGTCCCGTGGGCACTGAAGCTTTCTTT.

CDR3 sequence reads: CASSFGPQSGYTF. The CDR3 DNA reads as TGTGCCAGCAGCTTCGGACCGCAGAGCGGCTACACCTTC. V is TRBV5-6 and J is TRBJ1-2, with no clear D. Between the trimmed V and J ends, which lost 2 bases and 8 bases, there was a span of 13 bases. Germline V CDR1 and CDR2: SGHDT, YYEEEE. The CDR3 has 13 amino acids.

The genes are TRBV7-9 and TRBJ1-2, with D uncertain. Trimming removed 1 base from V and 6 bases from J, with 6 bases in between. The germline V gene has CDR1 SEHNR and CDR2 FQNEAQ (reference sequence). This CDR3 region has 12 residues. This CDR3 is CASSLEHHGYTF. DNA for the CDR3: TGTGCCAGCAGCTTAGAACACCATGGCTACACCTTC.

A note on this clone: The same CDR3 also results from other DNA sequences found in this sample. The rearrangement joins TRBV20-1 to TRBJ2-3; D call uncertain. Germline values: CDR1 DFQATT, CDR2 SNEGSKA (reference sequence). The CDR3 extends over 10 amino acids. V was trimmed by 6 bases and J by 5 bases, leaving 6 bases between them. The CDR3 region has the DNA TGCAGTGCCCTCGGAGATACGCAGTATTTT. The encoded protein is CSALGDTQYF.

The CDR3 region is CASSGYRDEKLFF. For the CDR3, the DNA is TGTGCCAGCAGCGGATACAGGGATGAAAAACTGTTTTTT. This rearrangement joins TRBV9 to TRBJ1-4; a weak D match, TRBD1 (6 bases). Trimming removed 3 bases at V and 6 bases at J, with 9 bases between. CDR1 SGDLS and CDR2 YYNGEE come from the germline V gene. The CDR3 totals 13 residues.

The chain recombines TRBV28 with TRBJ1-5; D gene unclear. CDR1 and CDR2 (germline): MDHEN, SYDVKM. This CDR3 contains 11 residues. V lost 4 bases and J 5 bases, leaving 3 bases between the germline ends. CDR3 amino acids: CASSWDQPQHF. The CDR3 DNA sequence: TGTGCCAGCAGTTGGGATCAGCCCCAGCATTTT.

In its sample, this clone was seen a few times. This sample includes further DNA sequences coding for the same CDR3. In nucleotides, the CDR3 is TGTGCCAGCAGCTTGGGAGGGGCGGGCACAGATACGCAGTATTTT. Translating gives CASSLGGAGTDTQYF. J is TRBJ2-3 and V is TRBV5-4; the D call may be TRBD1 or TRBD2 (5 bases each). This CDR3 comprises 15 residues. The ends were cut back, 0 bases at V and 1 base at J, with 9 bases in the middle. The germline CDR1 and CDR2 sequences are SGHNT and YYREEE (reference sequence).

This clone has ten or more counts. The chain links TRBV10-3 to TRBJ2-1, with D uncertain. Looked up from germline, CDR1 is ENHRY and CDR2 is SYGVKD. With 10 bases removed from V and 3 bases from J, the gap between germline ends came to 7 bases. The CDR3 covers 11 residues. This chain's CDR3 is CATVDYNEQFF. The DNA for the CDR3 is TGTGCCACTGTCGACTACAATGAGCAGTTCTTC.

This clone has only a few counts. The rearrangement uses TRBV7-2 and TRBJ2-5, with D possibly being TRBD1 (6 bases). CDR3 size: 17 residues. V shed 5 bases and J shed 1 base, with 20 bases lying between them. Germline lookup yields CDR1 SGHTA and CDR2 FQGNSA. In DNA form, the CDR3 reads TGTGCCAGCAGCGGGTATAGTCCGGGACACCTCCAAGAGACCCAGTACTTC. It encodes CASSGYSPGHLQETQYF.

This clone was seen a handful of times. V is TRBV7-9 and J is TRBJ2-5; 7 nucleotides align to TRBD1. The end of the DNA aligns better with TRBJ2-7, so the J call may be wrong. Looked up from germline, CDR1 is SEHNR and CDR2 is FQNEAQ (reference sequence). The length of the CDR3 is 19 residues. DNA for the CDR3: TGTGCCAGCAGCTTATTGCCCCAATACAGGGGATCGCCCTCCTACGAGCAGTACTTC. Amino acids: CASSLLPQYRGSPSYEQYF.

The chain recombines TRBV2 with TRBJ2-5; perhaps TRBD2 as D (5 bases). Trimming shortened V by 6 bases and J by 4 bases, and 12 bases separated the two germline ends. This CDR3 has 13 residues. Per the germline V gene, CDR1 is SNHLY and CDR2 is FYNNEI. DNA for the CDR3: TGTGCCAGCAGGCATGCAGGAGGAGAGACCCAGTACTTC. This codes for CASRHAGGETQYF. The entire variable domain, with the rest obtained from reference TRBV2 and TRBJ2-5, is as follows: EPEVTQTPSHQVTQMGQEVILRCVPISNHLYFYWYRQILGQKVEFLVSFYNNEISEKSEIFDDQFSVERPDGSNFTLKIRSTKLEDSAMYFCASRHAGGETQYFGPGTRLLVL.

The CDR3 nucleotides are TGTGCCAGCAGAACTGACAGGGGTAATTCACCCCTCCACTTT. This translates into CASRTDRGNSPLHF. The V gene is TRBV5-4, the J gene TRBJ1-6; 8 positions agree with TRBD1. Germline values: CDR1 SGHNT, CDR2 YYREEE (reference sequence). This CDR3 contains 14 residues. V dropped 5 bases and J dropped 6; count of bases not matched to a gene: 4.

This clone came up a few times. The chain is built from TRBV30 and TRBJ2-7; possible D gene TRBD2, 6 bases. CDR1 GTSNPN and CDR2 SVGIG come from the germline V gene (reference sequence). Between the trimmed V and J ends, which lost 0 bases and 0 bases, there was a span of 9 bases. The CDR3 runs to 14 residues. The CDR3 DNA reads TGTGCCTGGAGTGTCCGGACTACCTCCTACGAGCAGTACGTC. Its translation: CAWSVRTTSYEQYV.

This clone was detected only a few times. The chain links TRBV9 to TRBJ1-2, with D tentatively TRBD1 (6 bases). V gave up 2 bases and J gave up 0 bases, with 14 bases separating them. Germline CDR1 and CDR2: SGDLS and YYNGEE. This CDR3 contains 16 residues. CDR3 DNA sequence: TGTGCCAGCAGCGTTACCGGGACAACCTCTAACTATGGCTACACCTTC. It translates to CASSVTGTTSNYGYTF.

The gene calls are TRBV18 and TRBJ2-5; tentatively, D is TRBD1 (6 bases). CDR1 KGHSH and CDR2 LQKENI come from the germline V gene. Trimming shortened V by 4 bases and J by 2 bases, and 8 bases separated the two germline ends. CDR3 length equals 13 residues. The chain's CDR3 is CASSRGQQETQYF. Written as DNA, the CDR3 is TGTGCCAGCTCACGGGGACAACAAGAGACCCAGTACTTC.

This clone was seen only a few times. The chain has TRBV25-1 and TRBJ1-3; D gene unclear. This CDR3 has 15 residues. Per germline, CDR1 MGHDK and CDR2 SYGVNS. Trimming pared 1 base from V and 1 base from J, leaving 8 bases between. The CDR3 DNA follows: TGTGCCAGCAGTGAATCCCAGATTTCTGGAAACACCATATATTTT. Its protein product is CASSESQISGNTIYF.

This clone was seen a handful of times. The chain joins TRBV2 to TRBJ1-5, with D uncertain. V lost 1 base, J lost 6 bases, and 4 bases lay in between. CDR1 and CDR2 from the germline V gene are SNHLY and FYNNEI. The length of the CDR3 is 12 residues. The CDR3 is CASSEVSQPQHF. The CDR3 DNA sequence: TGTGCCAGCAGTGAAGTTAGTCAGCCCCAGCATTTT.

This chain links TRBV6-1 with TRBJ1-2; D is undetermined. The CDR3 runs to 10 residues. Germline V gene data show CDR1 as MNHNS and CDR2 as SASEGT. The ends were cut back, 10 bases at V and 3 bases at J, with 6 bases in the middle. Written as DNA, the CDR3 is TGTGCCACAAGGGACTATGGCTACACCTTC. Protein: CATRDYGYTF.

This chain uses TRBV7-2 with TRBJ1-4; D not resolved. The V end was cut by 7 bases, the J end by 8 bases, with 14 bases between. The CDR3 extends over 13 amino acids. Germline CDR1 reads SGHTA; CDR2 reads FQGNSA. The chain's CDR3 is CASTRDLKEKLFF. CDR3 nucleotides: TGTGCCAGCACCCGTGACCTTAAGGAAAAACTGTTTTTT. The full variable domain, its missing parts supplied by reference TRBV7-2 and TRBJ1-4, is GAGVSQSPSNKVTEKGKDVELRCDPISGHTALYWYRQSLGQGLEFLIYFQGNSAPDKSGLPSDRFSAERTGGSVSTLTIQRTQQEDSAVYLCASTRDLKEKLFFGSGTQLSVL.

This clone has more than one count but fewer than ten. The chain joins TRBV6-5 to TRBJ2-1; TRBD1 matches at 9 bases. J was trimmed by 7 bases and V by 3 bases; bases with no gene match: 4. CDR3 length: 14 residues. The germline V gene encodes CDR1 MNHEY and CDR2 SVGAGI. In DNA, the CDR3 is TGTGCCAGCAGTTATAGGACAGGGGCGAATGAGCAGTTCTTC. Its protein product is CASSYRTGANEQFF.

The V and J genes are TRBV19 and TRBJ1-1; D is unclear. Between the trimmed V and J ends, which lost 9 bases and 1 base, there was a span of 6 bases. Germline lookup yields CDR1 LNHDA and CDR2 SQIVND (reference sequence). The CDR3 runs to 11 residues. The CDR3 protein is CAREGNTEAFF. As DNA, the CDR3 is TGTGCCAGAGAGGGGAACACTGAAGCTTTCTTT.

V and J are TRBV9 and TRBJ2-1; D may be TRBD1 (5 bases). CDR1 SGDLS and CDR2 YYNGEE come from the germline V gene. The V gene lost 0 bases and the J gene lost 3 bases, with 22 bases spanning the gap. The CDR3 is 19 amino acids. The CDR3 region is CASSVGSHRGANFYNEQFF. CDR3 nucleotides: TGTGCCAGCAGCGTAGGGTCCCATAGGGGTGCTAACTTCTACAATGAGCAGTTCTTC.

This clone has more than one count but fewer than ten. This chain links TRBV5-1 with TRBJ2-7; the D gene is possibly TRBD2 (6 bases). Germline values: CDR1 SGHRS, CDR2 YFSETQ. The CDR3 sequence is 15 residues long. Trimming left V 2 bases short and J 3 bases short, with 15 bases between. CDR3 region: CASSLNPRGGYEQYF. The CDR3 DNA reads as TGCGCCAGCAGCTTAAACCCGAGGGGAGGCTACGAGCAGTACTTC.